This T cell receptor beta chain was sequenced in a study of neurological immune-mediated disorders. TCRdb ran MiXCR on the 5' RACE reads and lists one entry per CDR3 protein. The sample yields fewer than 85,000 distinct CDR3 sequences, over 15% seen once. This clonotype has ten or more counts. This sequence originates from a woman between 35 and 50 years old in good health. Sequenced sample: PBMCs.

CDR3 bases: TGTGCCACACAGAGAACAGGGGGATCCGGGGAGCTGTTTTTT. Encoded protein: CATQRTGGSGELFF. This chain joins TRBV6-5 and TRBJ2-2; 8 nucleotides agree with TRBD1. Trimming removed 10 bases from V and 6 bases from J; junction bases left unmatched: 10. Germline V gene lookup returns CDR1 MNHEY and CDR2 SVGAGI. The CDR3 contains 14 residues.